This is a list of T cell receptor beta chains from one sample in a study of response to subunit inactivated influenza vaccine. TCRdb reprocessed the RT-PCR reads via MiXCR and lists one record per CDR3 protein. This sample yields about 570,000 distinct CDR3 sequences, of which about 11% are seen a single time; about 11% belongs to the top ten. The sample was also linked to a second study, of T cells expressing NK-cell markers.

The sample here was PBMCs from blood, taken on the day of vaccination. These TCRs come from a man between 45 and 60 years old who received an inactivated influenza vaccine. Both conserved end residues are part of each CDR3. Each record gives: J gene, clone size, V gene, D gene, CDR3 DNA, CDR3 protein. A D gene is named only where the DNA matches it firmly. The listing skips clone size in some rows; elsewhere it reads once, few, many or a size class.

TRBJ2-2,NA,TRBV5-1,TRBD2,TGCGCCAGCAGCTTGATGGGACTAGCCATGAACACCGGGGAGCTGTTTTTT,CASSLMGLAMNTGELFF
TRBJ2-7,NA,TRBV6-2/TRBV6-3,TRBD2,TGTGCCAGCAGTTACCCACCCTGGACTAGCGGGACCTACGAGCAGTACTTC,CASSYPPWTSGTYEQYF
TRBJ1-5,NA,TRBV5-5,NA,TGTGCCAGCAGCTTGATGGAGGGACACGGCAATCAGCCCCAGCATTTT,CASSLMEGHGNQPQHF
TRBJ2-5,NA,TRBV5-1,TRBD1,TGCGCCAGCAGCTTGGGGACAGGGGTATCAAAAGAGACCCAGTACTTC,CASSLGTGVSKETQYF
TRBJ2-7,NA,TRBV12-3/TRBV12-4,NA,TGTGCCAGCAGTCTCGATATAAACCCTACCTACGAGCAGTACTTC,CASSLDINPTYEQYF
TRBJ2-1,NA,TRBV12-5,TRBD2,TGTGCTAGTGGTTTGGCCCCGGGGGGGAATGAGCAGTTCTTC,CASGLAPGGNEQFF
TRBJ2-7,NA,TRBV5-1,TRBD2,TGCGCCAGCAGCTGGAGCACTGGGACTAGCGGGAGGATCGAGCAGTACTTC,CASSWSTGTSGRIEQYF
TRBJ2-2,many,TRBV12-3/TRBV12-4,NA,TGTGCCAGCAGAACATTTGGGGAGGCCGGGGAGCTGTTTTTT,CASRTFGEAGELFF
TRBJ2-1,NA,TRBV3-1,TRBD2,TGTGCCAGCAGCCCGGGAGGGCAGTTCTTC,CASSPGGQFF
TRBJ2-6,few,TRBV29-1,TRBD1,TGCAGCGTTTCCGGACAGGCAAGCTCTGGGGCCAACGTCCTGACTTTC,CSVSGQASSGANVLTF
TRBJ2-2,many,TRBV28,NA,TGTGCCAGCAGCTCTCGAGGGAGAAGCACCGGGGAGCTGTTTTTT,CASSSRGRSTGELFF
TRBJ1-1,NA,TRBV6-5,NA,TGTGCCAGCAGTTACGTAGGGAGAGGCACTGAAGCTTTCTTT,CASSYVGRGTEAFF
TRBJ2-1,NA,TRBV20-1,NA,TGCAGTGCTACTAGCGACTCTCGGTACAATGAGCAGTTCTTC,CSATSDSRYNEQFF
TRBJ2-2,many,TRBV12-3/TRBV12-4,TRBD1,TGTGCCAGCAGTCGACAGGGGAGCGGGGAGCTGTTTTTT,CASSRQGSGELFF
TRBJ2-3,many,TRBV7-2,TRBD2,TGTGCCAGCAGCAGACATAGCGGGGGACGCACAGATACGCAGTATTTT,CASSRHSGGRTDTQYF
TRBJ2-1,few,TRBV12-3/TRBV12-4,TRBD2,TGTGCCAGCAGTTTTCTAGGACTAGCAGGCGATGAGCAGTTCTTC,CASSFLGLAGDEQFF
TRBJ2-4,NA,TRBV4-3,NA,TGCGCCAGCAGCCAAGATCTGAGGGGTGGCAAAAACATTCAGTACTTC,CASSQDLRGGKNIQYF
TRBJ2-7,few,TRBV9,TRBD2,TGTGCCAGCAGCGTAGCCGCTAGCGGATACGAGCAGTACTTC,CASSVAASGYEQYF
TRBJ2-4,few,TRBV7-9,TRBD1,TGTGCCAGCAGCTCTACATCAACTCCGGGACAGGGGCCAATTTTC,CASSSTSTPGQGPIF
TRBJ2-1,many,TRBV27,TRBD2,TGTGCCAGCAGTTTAGGGACTAGCGGGGGGCGGTACAATGAGCAGTTCTTC,CASSLGTSGGRYNEQFF
TRBJ2-7,NA,TRBV15,NA,TGTGCCACCAGCCCACGGGGCAGGGGTTGGAACGAGCAGTACTTC,CATSPRGRGWNEQYF
TRBJ2-7,few,TRBV3-1,NA,TGTGCCAGCAGCCAAGAATCGATGGTATATGGGGCGCGGATCTACGAGCAGTACTTC,CASSQESMVYGARIYEQYF
TRBJ1-1,NA,TRBV7-8,NA,TGTGCCAGCAGCTTAGCAAAGGGTCGCACTGAAGCTTTCTTT,CASSLAKGRTEAFF
TRBJ2-7,NA,TRBV4-3,TRBD2,TGCGCCAGCAGCCAAGCCCAGACTAGCGGACAGTACGAGCAGTACTTC,CASSQAQTSGQYEQYF
TRBJ1-2,few,TRBV6-5,NA,TGTGCCAGCAGTGTGGGGGGCCATGGCTACACCTTC,CASSVGGHGYTF
TRBJ1-2,NA,TRBV29-1,TRBD1,TGCAGCGTTGAATCGGGACAGCTAAGTGGCTACACCTTC,CSVESGQLSGYTF
TRBJ2-7,few,TRBV20-1,TRBD1,TGCAGTGCTAGCCCGACAGGGGGAATGGGACACGAGCAGTACTTC,CSASPTGGMGHEQYF
TRBJ2-1,NA,TRBV27,NA,TGTGCCAGCACCTCTGTTTGGGCCGAGCAGTTCTTC,CASTSVWAEQFF
TRBJ2-7,many,TRBV29-1,TRBD1,TGCAGCGTTGGGGACAGAGACTCCTACGAGCAGTACTTC,CSVGDRDSYEQYF
TRBJ2-7,many,TRBV18,TRBD2,TGTGCCAGCTCACCGCCTAGCGGGATTACCTACGAGCAGTACTTC,CASSPPSGITYEQYF
TRBJ2-1,NA,TRBV12-3/TRBV12-4,NA,TGTGCCAGCAGTTCCGAGAACCTACTAGCCGCCCCTGGGAATGAGCAGTTCTTC,CASSSENLLAAPGNEQFF
TRBJ2-3,NA,TRBV7-2,TRBD1,TGTGCCAGCAGACAACCCGGGACAGCAACAGATACGCAGTATTTT,CASRQPGTATDTQYF
TRBJ1-1,NA,TRBV4-3,NA,TGCGCCAGCAGCCAAGATCAGGGTTTTGACACTGAAGCTTTCTTT,CASSQDQGFDTEAFF
TRBJ1-1,NA,TRBV12-3/TRBV12-4,NA,TGTGCCAGCAGACCAGGGAACACTGAAGCTTTCTTT,CASRPGNTEAFF
TRBJ2-5,NA,TRBV10-3,TRBD2,TGTGCCATCAGTGACCGACTAGCGGGAGGCAGAGAGACCCAGTACTTC,CAISDRLAGGRETQYF
TRBJ2-1,NA,TRBV20-1,TRBD2,TGCAGTGCTAGAGATCTTGGGGGGGGCAATGAGCAGTTCTTC,CSARDLGGGNEQFF
TRBJ2-3,NA,TRBV25-1,TRBD2,TGTGCCAGCAGTGGACTAGCGGGACGAACAGATACGCAGTATTTT,CASSGLAGRTDTQYF
TRBJ2-3,NA,TRBV3-1,TRBD2,TGTGCCAGCAGCCAAGATCGAACCCCAACTAGCGGACACACAGATACGCAGTATTTT,CASSQDRTPTSGHTDTQYF
TRBJ2-7,NA,TRBV9,NA,TGTGCCAGCAGCGTATCGGGGGCAAGCTCCTACGAGCAGTACTTC,CASSVSGASSYEQYF